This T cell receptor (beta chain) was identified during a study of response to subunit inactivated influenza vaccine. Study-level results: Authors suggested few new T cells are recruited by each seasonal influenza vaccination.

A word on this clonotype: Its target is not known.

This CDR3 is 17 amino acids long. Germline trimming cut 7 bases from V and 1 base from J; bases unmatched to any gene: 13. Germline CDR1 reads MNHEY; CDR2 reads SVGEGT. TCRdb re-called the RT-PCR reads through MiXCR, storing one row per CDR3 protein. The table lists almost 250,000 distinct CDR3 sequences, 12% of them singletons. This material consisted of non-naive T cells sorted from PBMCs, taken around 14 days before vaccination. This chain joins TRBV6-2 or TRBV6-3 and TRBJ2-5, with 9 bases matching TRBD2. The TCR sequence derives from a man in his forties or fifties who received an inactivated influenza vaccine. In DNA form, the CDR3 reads TGTGCCAGCACCAGACCCGGGACTAGCCGGGCCCAAGAGACCCAGTACTTC. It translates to CASTRPGTSRAQETQYF.